The 4 T cell receptor beta chains below were found in one sample sequenced in a study of blood T cell repertoires in COVID-19. Repertoires were generated with immunoSEQ multiplex PCR, while TCRdb's copy carries only in-frame clones and drops some. The table lists 60,000 to 75,000 clones, approximately 70% of them singletons, with approximately 51% in the top ten. Material: PBMCs or T cells enriched from blood (not recorded which). All receptors derive from a woman in her sixties or seventies who had been exposed to COVID-19.

The V and J genes are TRBV6-1 and TRBJ1-1, with a weak D call TRBD1 (6 bases). V dropped 6 bases and J dropped 7 bases, with 12 bases sitting between them. The germline V gene encodes CDR1 MNHNS and CDR2 SASEGT. There are 12 residues in the CDR3. The CDR3 nucleotides read TGTGCCAGCAGCTCCGGGGGGCTTGAAGCTTTCTTT. The encoded protein is CASSSGGLEAFF.

This clone appeared a single time. V is TRBV19 and J is TRBJ2-1, with D possibly being TRBD2 (5 bases). The CDR3 has 15 residues. The V end lost 7 bases, the J end lost 8 bases, and 21 bases lay between the germline ends. Germline loops: CDR1 LNHDA, CDR2 SQIVND (reference sequence). In DNA form, the CDR3 reads TGTGCCAGTACCCTGCGGGCCGCTCCGGAATATGAGCAGTTCTTC. Its translation is CASTLRAAPEYEQFF.

This chain connects TRBV29-1 to TRBJ2-3; D may be TRBD2 (7 bases). This CDR3 comprises 13 residues. V was shortened by 7 bases and J by 5 bases, with 16 bases between the two germline ends. Germline-derived CDR1 and CDR2 are SQVTM and ANQGSEA. The CDR3 reads CSGEGGKVDTQYF. Here the CDR3 DNA reads TGCAGCGGGGAGGGGGGCAAGGTAGATACGCAGTATTTT.

In its sample, this clone was seen once. The chain recombines TRBV7-2 with TRBJ2-5; 10 nucleotides agree with TRBD2. The CDR3 is made up of 15 amino acids. Germline V gene data show CDR1 as SGHTA and CDR2 as FQGNSA. The junction had 4 bases not matched to a gene; V was cut back by 2 bases and J by 4 bases. The CDR3 region has the DNA TGTGCCAGCAGCTTATCTAGCGGGAGTCGAGAGACCCAGTACTTC. It is translated as CASSLSSGSRETQYF.